The clone carrying this T cell receptor beta chain has just a few counts. This entry belongs to a study of T-cell memory formation after mild COVID-19. In TCRdb, the 5' RACE reads were re-called with MiXCR into one record per CDR3 protein. The sample records tens of thousands of distinct CDR3 sequences, about 14% being singletons. CDR3 length: 11 residues. The V and J ends lost 6 bases and 6 bases respectively, with 7 bases between them. What was sequenced was PBMCs or a T cell subset sorted from them (not recorded which). This receptor was identified in an adult woman who had mild COVID-19 (a few samples of this study predate the infection). Cell type and time point are not known. This chain joins TRBV12-3 or TRBV12-4 and TRBJ2-3; D gene ambiguous. CDR3 sequence: CASRSGDTQYF. CDR3 nucleotides: TGTGCCAGCAGGTCTGGGGATACGCAGTATTTT.